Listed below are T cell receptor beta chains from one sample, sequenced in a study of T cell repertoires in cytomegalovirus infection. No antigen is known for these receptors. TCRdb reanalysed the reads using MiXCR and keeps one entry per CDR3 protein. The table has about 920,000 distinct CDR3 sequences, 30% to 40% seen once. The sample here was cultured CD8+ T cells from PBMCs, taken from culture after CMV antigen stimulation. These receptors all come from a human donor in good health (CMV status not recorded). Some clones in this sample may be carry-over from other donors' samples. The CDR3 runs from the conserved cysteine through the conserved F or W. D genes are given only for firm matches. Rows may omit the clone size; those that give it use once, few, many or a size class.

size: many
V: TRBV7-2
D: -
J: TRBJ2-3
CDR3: CASSGKGFSTDTQYF
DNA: TGTGCCAGCAGCGGGAAGGGGTTTAGCACAGATACGCAGTATTTT

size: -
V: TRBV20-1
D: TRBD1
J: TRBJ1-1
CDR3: CSARGQMNTEAFF
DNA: TGCAGTGCTAGGGGACAGATGAACACTGAAGCTTTCTTT

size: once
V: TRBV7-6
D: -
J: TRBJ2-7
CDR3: CASTTVGPYEQYF
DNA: TGTGCCAGCACCACTGTGGGACCCTACGAGCAGTACTTC

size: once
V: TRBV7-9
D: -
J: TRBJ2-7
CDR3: CASSPRGSYERYF
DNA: TGTGCCAGCAGCCCCCGAGGCTCCTACGAGCGGTACTTC

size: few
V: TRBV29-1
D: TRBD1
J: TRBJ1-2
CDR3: CSVEGPRDRGFLRTF
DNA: TGCAGCGTTGAGGGACCCCGGGACAGGGGTTTTCTAAGGACCTTC

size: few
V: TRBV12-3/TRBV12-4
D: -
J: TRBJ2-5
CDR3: CASRGDGYQETQYF
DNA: TGTGCCAGCAGGGGGGACGGATACCAAGAGACCCAGTACTTC

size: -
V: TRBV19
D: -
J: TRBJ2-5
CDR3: CASSIGRGQETQYF
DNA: TGTGCCAGTAGTATAGGAAGGGGCCAAGAGACCCAGTACTTC

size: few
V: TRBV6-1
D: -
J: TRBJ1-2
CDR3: CASSDTLWGDGYTF
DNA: TGTGCCAGCAGTGATACGCTCTGGGGGGATGGCTACACCTTC

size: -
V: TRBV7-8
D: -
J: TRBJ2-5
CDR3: CASSWPGQYQETQYF
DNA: TGTGCCAGCAGCTGGCCGGGACAATACCAAGAGACCCAGTACTTC

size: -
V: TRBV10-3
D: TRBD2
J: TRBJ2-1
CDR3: CAINPTSGDYNEQFF
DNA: TGTGCCATCAATCCGACTAGCGGGGACTACAATGAGCAGTTCTTC

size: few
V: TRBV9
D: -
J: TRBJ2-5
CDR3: CASSPSGVEETQYF
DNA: TGTGCCAGCAGCCCCTCAGGGGTCGAAGAGACCCAGTACTTC

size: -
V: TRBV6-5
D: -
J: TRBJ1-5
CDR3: CASSRTQSRGNQPQHF
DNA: TGTGCCAGCAGTCGGACCCAGAGCCGAGGCAATCAGCCCCAGCATTTT

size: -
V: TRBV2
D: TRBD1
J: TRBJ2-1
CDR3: CASISGTGYNEQFF
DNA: TGTGCCAGCATCTCCGGGACAGGGTACAATGAGCAGTTCTTC

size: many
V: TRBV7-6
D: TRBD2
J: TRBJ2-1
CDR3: CASSFSTAGVGGDEQFF
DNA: TGTGCCAGCAGCTTCTCCACAGCGGGGGTCGGGGGGGATGAGCAGTTCTTC

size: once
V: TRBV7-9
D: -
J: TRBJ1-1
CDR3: CASSLPPQQGGGTEAFF
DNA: TGTGCCAGCAGCTTACCCCCTCAGCAGGGAGGAGGCACTGAAGCTTTCTTT

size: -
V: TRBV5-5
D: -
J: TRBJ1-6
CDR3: CASSLTEAGNSPLHF
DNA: TGTGCCAGCAGCTTAACAGAGGCTGGAAATTCACCCCTCCACTTT

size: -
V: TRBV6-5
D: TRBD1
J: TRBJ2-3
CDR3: CASSYARTGGVDTQYF
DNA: TGTGCCAGCAGTTACGCCCGTACAGGGGGTGTAGATACGCAGTATTTT

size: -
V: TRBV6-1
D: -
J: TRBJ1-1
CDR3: CASTYTEAFF
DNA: TGTGCCAGCACTTACACTGAAGCTTTCTTT

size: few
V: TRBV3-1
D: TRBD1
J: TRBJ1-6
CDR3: CASSHFHRGGLNPLHF
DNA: TGTGCCAGCAGCCATTTTCACAGGGGCGGTTTAAATCCTCTCCACTTT

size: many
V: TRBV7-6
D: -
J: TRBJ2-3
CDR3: CASRGNTDTQYF
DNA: TGTGCCAGCAGGGGGAACACAGATACGCAGTATTTT

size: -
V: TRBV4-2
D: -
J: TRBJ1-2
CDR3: CASSLLRDDYGYTF
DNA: TGTGCCAGCAGCCTTCTTCGGGACGACTATGGCTACACCTTC

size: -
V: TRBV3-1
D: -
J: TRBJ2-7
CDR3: CASSHPEHSYEQYF
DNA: TGTGCCAGCAGCCACCCAGAGCACTCCTACGAGCAGTACTTC

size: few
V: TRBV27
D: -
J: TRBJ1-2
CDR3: CASSLLGVGSGYTF
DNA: TGTGCCAGCAGTTTATTGGGGGTAGGAAGCGGCTACACCTTC

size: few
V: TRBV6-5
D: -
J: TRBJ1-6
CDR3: CASSYSSSGGFVNSPLHF
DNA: TGTGCCAGCAGTTACTCGAGCTCCGGGGGGTTCGTTAATTCACCCCTCCACTTT

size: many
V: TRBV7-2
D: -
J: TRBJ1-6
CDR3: CASSLGLNQASSYNSPLHF
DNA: TGTGCCAGCAGCTTGGGGTTAAACCAGGCGAGCTCCTATAATTCACCCCTCCACTTT

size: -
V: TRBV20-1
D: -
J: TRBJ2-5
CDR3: CSYWGAGETQYF
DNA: TGCAGTTATTGGGGGGCCGGGGAGACCCAGTACTTC

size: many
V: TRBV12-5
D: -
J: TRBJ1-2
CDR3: CASGPGTPNYGYTF
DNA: TGTGCTAGTGGGCCCGGGACACCGAACTATGGCTACACCTTC

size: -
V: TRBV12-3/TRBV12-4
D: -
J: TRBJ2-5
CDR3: CASSSYQDSGQETQYF
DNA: TGTGCCAGCAGTTCCTACCAGGACAGCGGGCAAGAGACCCAGTACTTC

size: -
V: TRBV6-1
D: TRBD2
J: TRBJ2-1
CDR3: CASSEGVQRGVYNEQFF
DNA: TGTGCCAGCAGTGAAGGAGTCCAGCGGGGGGTCTACAATGAGCAGTTCTTC

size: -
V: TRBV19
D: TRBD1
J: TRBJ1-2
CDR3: CASSIRTGSNYGYTF
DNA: TGTGCCAGTAGTATCAGGACAGGGAGTAACTATGGCTACACCTTC

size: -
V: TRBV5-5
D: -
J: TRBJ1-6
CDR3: CASSLTGTPLHF
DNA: TGTGCCAGCAGCTTGACGGGGACACCCCTCCACTTT

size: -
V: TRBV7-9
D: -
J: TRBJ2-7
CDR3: CAIGSPEQYF
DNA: TGTGCCATAGGCTCCCCTGAGCAGTACTTC

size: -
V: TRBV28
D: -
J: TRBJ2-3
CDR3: CASSSDSFADTQYF
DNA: TGTGCCAGCAGCTCGGACTCTTTCGCAGATACGCAGTATTTT

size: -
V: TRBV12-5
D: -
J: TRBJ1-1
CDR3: CASGLGGPEAFF
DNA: TGTGCTAGTGGTTTGGGGGGACCGGAAGCTTTCTTT

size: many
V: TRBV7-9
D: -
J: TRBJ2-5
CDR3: CASSLAGGGETQYF
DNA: TGTGCCAGCAGCTTAGCCGGGGGAGGAGAGACCCAGTACTTC

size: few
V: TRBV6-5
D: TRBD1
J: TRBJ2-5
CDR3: CASSSDIPPQGARETQYF
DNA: TGTGCCAGCAGTTCCGACATCCCACCACAGGGGGCTCGGGAGACCCAGTACTTC

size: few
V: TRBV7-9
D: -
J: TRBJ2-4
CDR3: CASSYNIIGAKNIQYF
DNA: TGTGCCAGCAGCTACAACATAATTGGGGCCAAAAACATTCAGTACTTC

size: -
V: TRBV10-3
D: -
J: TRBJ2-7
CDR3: CAISESWGNLRDNYEQYF
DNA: TGTGCCATCAGTGAGTCGTGGGGGAACTTACGGGATAACTACGAGCAGTACTTC

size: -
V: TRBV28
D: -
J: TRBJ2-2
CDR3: CATTENGDDFGWFAGELFF
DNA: TGTGCCACCACCGAAAACGGAGACGACTTTGGTTGGTTCGCCGGGGAGCTGTTTTTT

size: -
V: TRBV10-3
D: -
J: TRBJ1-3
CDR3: CAISVEGGRNTIYF
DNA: TGTGCCATCAGTGTCGAGGGGGGAAGAAACACCATATATTTT

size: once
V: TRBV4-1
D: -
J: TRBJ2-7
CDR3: CAGSQRTGRAYDEQYF
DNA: TGCGCCGGCAGCCAACGGACAGGGAGGGCCTACGACGAGCAGTACTTC

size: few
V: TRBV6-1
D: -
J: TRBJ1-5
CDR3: CASSEAGSYNQPQHF
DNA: TGTGCCAGCAGTGAAGCAGGCAGCTACAATCAGCCCCAGCATTTT

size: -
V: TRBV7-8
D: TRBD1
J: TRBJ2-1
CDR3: CASSPRRTGGHYNEQFF
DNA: TGTGCCAGCAGCCCACGACGGACAGGGGGACACTACAATGAGCAGTTCTTC

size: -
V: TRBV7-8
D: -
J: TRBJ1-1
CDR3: CASSRTSGPRAGEAFF
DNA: TGTGCCAGCAGCCGGACTAGCGGGCCCCGGGCTGGGGAGGCTTTCTTT

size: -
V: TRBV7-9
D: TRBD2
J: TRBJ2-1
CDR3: CASSPTGTSGINEQFF
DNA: TGTGCCAGCAGCCCAACGGGGACTAGCGGGATCAATGAGCAGTTCTTC

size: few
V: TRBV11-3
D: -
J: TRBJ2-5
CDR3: CASSFYSETQYF
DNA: TGTGCCAGCAGCTTCTACTCAGAGACCCAGTACTTC

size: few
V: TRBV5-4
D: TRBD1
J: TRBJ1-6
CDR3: CASSDGTAHNSPLHF
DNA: TGTGCCAGCAGCGACGGGACAGCCCATAATTCACCCCTCCACTTT

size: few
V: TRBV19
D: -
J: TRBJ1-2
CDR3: CASSIDPSGLARGYTF
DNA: TGTGCCAGTAGTATAGATCCGTCGGGCCTCGCAAGGGGCTACACCTTC

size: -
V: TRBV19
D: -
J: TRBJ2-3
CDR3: CASSLGRGQGDTQYF
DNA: TGTGCCAGTAGTCTAGGCCGGGGGCAGGGGGATACGCAGTATTTT

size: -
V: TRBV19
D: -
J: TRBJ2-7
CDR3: CASSPQVPGVYEQYF
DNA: TGTGCCAGTAGTCCACAGGTCCCGGGCGTCTACGAGCAGTACTTC

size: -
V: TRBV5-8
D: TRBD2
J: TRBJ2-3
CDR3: CASSLSRGLAGDARDTQYF
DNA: TGTGCCAGCAGCTTGAGCCGTGGGCTAGCGGGAGACGCCAGGGATACGCAGTATTTT

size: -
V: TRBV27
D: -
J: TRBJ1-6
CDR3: CASAGTRTSPLHF
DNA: TGTGCCAGCGCCGGGACAAGGACTTCACCCCTCCACTTT

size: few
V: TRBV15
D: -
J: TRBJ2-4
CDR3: CATSRDSRTIQYF
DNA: TGTGCCACCAGCAGAGATTCGCGGACCATTCAGTACTTC

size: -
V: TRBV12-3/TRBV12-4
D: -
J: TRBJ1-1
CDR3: CASSLVRVTEAFF
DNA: TGTGCCAGCAGTTTGGTGAGGGTCACTGAAGCTTTCTTT

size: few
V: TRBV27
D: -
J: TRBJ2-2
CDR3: CASSLWGRNGELFF
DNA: TGTGCCAGCAGTTTATGGGGGAGGAACGGGGAGCTGTTTTTT

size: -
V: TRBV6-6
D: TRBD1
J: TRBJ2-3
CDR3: CASSGPTGFWADTQYF
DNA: TGTGCCAGCAGTGGCCCGACAGGGTTTTGGGCAGATACGCAGTATTTT

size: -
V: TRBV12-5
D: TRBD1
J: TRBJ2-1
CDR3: CASGLVPLMGQGYNEQFF
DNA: TGTGCTAGTGGTTTGGTACCCTTGATGGGACAGGGTTACAATGAGCAGTTCTTC

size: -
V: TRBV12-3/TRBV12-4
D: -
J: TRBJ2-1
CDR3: CASSFEAGAPDNEQFF
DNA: TGTGCCAGCAGTTTCGAGGCGGGGGCGCCAGACAATGAGCAGTTCTTC

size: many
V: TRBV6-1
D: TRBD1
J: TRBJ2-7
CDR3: CASSVRDSYYEQYF
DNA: TGTGCCAGCAGTGTACGGGACAGCTACTACGAGCAGTACTTC

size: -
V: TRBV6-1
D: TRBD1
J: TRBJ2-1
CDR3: CASSSPGQGARNEQFF
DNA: TGTGCCAGCAGTTCCCCGGGACAGGGGGCGCGCAATGAGCAGTTCTTC